These T cell receptor beta chains were read from a single sample in a study of post-analysis software for immune sequencing data. TCRdb recomputed calls from the PCR reads with MiXCR, one row per CDR3 protein. The table includes about half a million distinct CDR3 sequences, 34% detected once. The sample was blood. The source is a girl under 18 with multiple sclerosis. CDR3s include the opening cysteine and the closing phenylalanine or tryptophan. Each record gives: V gene, D gene, CDR3 length, J gene, clone size, CDR3 DNA, CDR3 protein. A D gene is named only where the DNA matches it firmly. Expanded clones get a size class; other rows say once, few or many, or leave the size out.

>TRBV4-1|TRBD1|14|TRBJ2-7|few
TGCGCCAGCGGACAGGGGGCCCTATCCTACGAGCAGTACTTC
CASGQGALSYEQYF
>TRBV15|-|16|TRBJ2-1|-
TGTGCCACCAGCAGAGATCTAGGGGCGCCAGTCAATGGGCAGTTCTTC
CATSRDLGAPVNGQFF
>TRBV24-1|-|16|TRBJ1-5|-
TGTGCCACCAGTGATTCAGACCGGGGCCCGAGTCAGCCCCAGCATTTT
CATSDSDRGPSQPQHF
>TRBV3-1|-|12|TRBJ1-1|few
TGTGCCAGCAGCCAGGTGATGGAAGAAGCTTTCTTT
CASSQVMEEAFF
>TRBV2|-|15|TRBJ2-6|-
TGTGCCAGCAGTAAACAGACCTCTGGGGCCAACGTCCTGACTTTC
CASSKQTSGANVLTF
>TRBV11-2|TRBD1|16|TRBJ1-1|many
TGTGCCAGCAGCTTAATCCAGGGGGCATTTGACACTGAAGCTTTCTTT
CASSLIQGAFDTEAFF
>TRBV12-3/TRBV12-4|-|12|TRBJ2-1|-
TGTGCCAGCAGTATGGGACGGGAGACCCAGTTCTTC
CASSMGRETQFF
>TRBV6-5|TRBD1|13|TRBJ2-7|few
TGTGCCAGCAGTACGGGGACAGGGCACGAGCAGTACTTC
CASSTGTGHEQYF
>TRBV2|-|15|TRBJ2-1|-
TGTGCCAGCAGTGAGTTACAGGGAGAGGGAAATGAGCAGTTCTTC
CASSELQGEGNEQFF
>TRBV7-9|-|17|TRBJ2-3|-
TGTGCCAGCAGCTTCCCACCGCGGGGGCCCAATGCAAATACGCAGTATTTT
CASSFPPRGPNANTQYF
>TRBV27|-|14|TRBJ1-1|few
TGTGCCAGCAGTTTATCGGAGGGTGACACTGAAGCTTTCTTT
CASSLSEGDTEAFF
>TRBV6-1|-|15|TRBJ1-3|-
TGTGCCAGCAGTGAATCAGGCAGTGCTGGAAACACCATATATTTT
CASSESGSAGNTIYF
>TRBV20-1|-|15|TRBJ1-5|-
TGCAGTGCTAGAGAGTACAGGGTCCCCAATCAGCCCCAGCATTTT
CSAREYRVPNQPQHF
>TRBV7-3|TRBD1|14|TRBJ2-7|few
TGTGCCAGCAGCTTCCGGGACAGGGATGACGAGCAGTACTTC
CASSFRDRDDEQYF
>TRBV20-1|TRBD1|16|TRBJ2-7|-
TGCAGTGCTAGAAACTCACAGGGGGCGAGCTCCTACGAGCAGTACTTC
CSARNSQGASSYEQYF
>TRBV29-1|TRBD1|12|TRBJ2-5|-
TGCAGCGGGGGGACAGGCCCAGAGACCCAGTACTTC
CSGGTGPETQYF
>TRBV20-1|TRBD1|14|TRBJ1-2|-
TGCAGTGCTAAGGAGGGGGCGCGAGACTATGGCTACACCTTC
CSAKEGARDYGYTF
>TRBV6-1|TRBD1|16|TRBJ2-3|-
TGTGCCAGCAGTGCCGAGGGACAGGGCCTCACAGATACGCAGTATTTT
CASSAEGQGLTDTQYF
>TRBV7-9|-|19|TRBJ2-5|-
TGTGCCAACAGCTTAGTAGTAAGATCGAGGGGACATCCACAAGAGACCCAGTACTTC
CANSLVVRSRGHPQETQYF
>TRBV10-3|TRBD2|15|TRBJ2-5|-
TGTGCCATCAGTGATGCTAGCGGGGGCCAAGAGACCCAGTACTTC
CAISDASGGQETQYF
>TRBV4-2|-|18|TRBJ2-5|-
TGTGCCAGCAGCCAAGATCTCTTGGTAGCGGTGCCCCAAGAGACCCAGTACTTC
CASSQDLLVAVPQETQYF
>TRBV5-5|-|13|TRBJ2-7|once
TGTGCCAGCAGTTTATGGATCACCTACGAGCAGTACTTC
CASSLWITYEQYF
>TRBV20-1|TRBD1|16|TRBJ1-4|-
TGCAGTGCTGGGGACAGGGGGTTAACAACTAATGAAAAACTGTTTTTT
CSAGDRGLTTNEKLFF
>TRBV20-1|TRBD1|13|TRBJ1-5|-
TGCAGTGCTGCGACAGGGGTTAACCAGCCCCAGCATTTT
CSAATGVNQPQHF
>TRBV5-1|-|16|TRBJ2-6|-
TGCGCCAGCAGCACCGGAGGGAACGCTGGGGCCAACGTCCTGACTTTC
CASSTGGNAGANVLTF
>TRBV6-2/TRBV6-3|-|14|TRBJ1-1|-
TGTGCCAGCATCCTACCAGGGGCGGGAACTGAAGCTTTCTTT
CASILPGAGTEAFF
>TRBV6-5|-|13|TRBJ1-2|-
TGTGCCAGCAGGCCTACAGGGAGTAGAGGCTACACCTTC
CASRPTGSRGYTF
>TRBV20-1|-|11|TRBJ2-4|-
TGCAGTCCCTCAAGGATAAACATTCAGTACTTC
CSPSRINIQYF
>TRBV20-1|-|14|TRBJ2-3|-
TGCAGTGCTAGAGATTGGACTAGCACAGATACGCAGTATTTT
CSARDWTSTDTQYF
>TRBV7-8|TRBD2|16|TRBJ2-7|-
TGTGCCAGCAGCTTAGGGCAGCGGGGGGGACAGAGAGAGCAGTACTTC
CASSLGQRGGQREQYF
>TRBV20-1|-|12|TRBJ2-3|few
TGCAGTGCTAGAGGCCTTAGGGATACGCAGTATTTT
CSARGLRDTQYF
>TRBV20-1|TRBD1|13|TRBJ1-2|few
TGCAGTGCTAGGATACAGGGGCCCTATGGCTACACCTTC
CSARIQGPYGYTF
>TRBV12-3/TRBV12-4|TRBD1|15|TRBJ2-2|-
TGTGCCAGCAGCGACACAGGGGGTAGCACCGGGGAGCTGTTTTTT
CASSDTGGSTGELFF
>TRBV9|-|12|TRBJ2-7|few
TGTGCCAGCAGCAAAGGGGGTAACGAGCAGTACTTC
CASSKGGNEQYF
>TRBV5-1|TRBD1|13|TRBJ2-3|-
TGCGCCAGCAGCTTCAGGACAGGGGATACGCAGTATTTT
CASSFRTGDTQYF
>TRBV7-6|TRBD2|15|TRBJ2-5|-
TGTGCCAGCAGCCCAGGGACTAGGGGGGCGGTTGAGCAGTACTTC
CASSPGTRGAVEQYF
>TRBV5-5|-|13|TRBJ2-5|-
TGTGCCAGCAGCCGATCCCCTGAAGAGACCCAGTACTTC
CASSRSPEETQYF
>TRBV29-1|-|10|TRBJ1-1|-
TGCAGTTTCCAATACACTGAAGCTTTCTTT
CSFQYTEAFF
>TRBV6-1|TRBD1|18|TRBJ2-6|few
TGTGCCAGCAGTAAAGGGACAGGCCCCCTCTCTGGGGCCAACGTCCTGACTTTC
CASSKGTGPLSGANVLTF
>TRBV20-1|TRBD2|13|TRBJ2-5|many
TGCAGTGCTAGAGGACTAGCGCAAGAGACCCAGTACTTC
CSARGLAQETQYF
>TRBV5-1|TRBD2|14|TRBJ2-7|-
TGCGCCAGCAGTCCCGCTAGCGGGAACTACGAGCAGTACTTC
CASSPASGNYEQYF
>TRBV10-3|-|16|TRBJ1-2|once
TGTGCCATCAGTGAGTCACCACAGTCCTTTAACTATGGCTACACCTTC
CAISESPQSFNYGYTF
>TRBV5-5|-|13|TRBJ2-5|-
TGTGCCAGCGGCTTGGCCCCGAAAGAGACCCAGTACTTC
CASGLAPKETQYF
>TRBV28|TRBD1|13|TRBJ2-5|-
TGTGCCAGCCGGGACAGCGATGGGGAGACCCAGTACTTC
CASRDSDGETQYF
>TRBV11-2|-|14|TRBJ1-1|-
TGTGTCAGCAGTCCCGGCAGCAGGCGGGCTGAAGCTTTCTTT
CVSSPGSRRAEAFF
>TRBV27|TRBD1|15|TRBJ2-5|-
TGTGCCAGCAGTTCCGGGACAGGTGGAAATCCGCCCCAGTACTTC
CASSSGTGGNPPQYF
>TRBV20-1|-|17|TRBJ1-2|-
TGCAGTGCTAGAGCATGGGGTGGTCGTGACCGTAGGGCCGACTACACCTTC
CSARAWGGRDRRADYTF
>TRBV3-1|-|20|TRBJ2-5|few
TGTGCCAGCAGCCAAGATCACTCCCCCGGGCCCGAGAAACCACAAGAGACCCAGTACTTC
CASSQDHSPGPEKPQETQYF
>TRBV9|-|13|TRBJ1-1|-
TGTGCCAGCAGCCCACGTTGGAACACTGAAGCTTTCTTT
CASSPRWNTEAFF
>TRBV6-1|TRBD1|15|TRBJ2-7|once
TGTGCCAGCAGAGAGACAGGGGGCCCATACTACGAGCAGTACTTC
CASRETGGPYYEQYF
>TRBV12-3/TRBV12-4|TRBD1|17|TRBJ2-6|-
TGTGCCAGCAGTTTAGGTACAGGGGGGAAAGGGGCCAACGTCCTGACTTTC
CASSLGTGGKGANVLTF